This TCR beta chain was recorded in a study of T cell responses to AZD1222 COVID-19 vaccine. Overall study results and limits: The study sampled repertoires only after the peak T cell response. Donors were chiefly white British, with a greater number of females, and clonal diversity was perhaps underestimated. Reports say nearly half of spike-specific TCRs go after unmutated variant regions.

The table came from immunoSEQ multiplex PCR; TCRdb's copy has only in-frame clones and leaves some out. The sample yields about 130,000 clones, roughly 91% seen once. Notes on this clone: Its antigen is not known.

The CDR3 has 14 residues. Trimming shortened V by 4 bases and J by 2 bases, and 10 bases separated the two germline ends. Per the germline V gene, CDR1 is LNHDA and CDR2 is SQIVND (reference sequence). This sequence originates from an adult who received the AZD1222 COVID-19 vaccine. This specimen consisted of peripheral blood, obtained 28 days after the second AZD1222 dose. The rearrangement links TRBV19 to TRBJ2-3; D unresolved. DNA for the CDR3: TGTGCCAGTAGTACCCGAGCGCCCACAGATACGCAGTATTTT. Amino acid sequence: CASSTRAPTDTQYF.